Described below is a single T cell receptor (beta chain) sequence and its context. Losses at the gene ends were 0 bases for V and 4 bases for J; bases not matched to a gene: 6. Germline assignment: CDR1 SGDLS and CDR2 YYNGEE. The CDR3 consists of 15 residues. This sample is part of a study of regulatory T cells in long-lasting Graves disease. Time point given: persistent/refractory GD, antithyroid drugs over 5 years with positive TRAb. PBMC-derived RNA was used for the TCR library. Construction of the TCR beta libraries employed iRepertoire HTBI primers in conjunction with Arm-PCR of CDR3 regions. TCRdb passed the multiplex PCR reads through MiXCR, listing each CDR3 protein once. This sample has about 460,000 distinct CDR3 sequences, with 20% to 25% found just once.

The receptor was isolated from a female donor with Graves disease. This sample comprised peripheral blood mononuclear cells (PBMCs), obtained when the disease was refractory, from a patient treated with antithyroid drugs. This rearrangement joins TRBV9 to TRBJ1-2; 7 bases fit TRBD1. The CDR3 nucleotides are TGTGCCAGCAGCGTAGGTTTAGGGGGCCCCTATGGCTACACCTTC. Translated: CASSVGLGGPYGYTF.